Presented here are 11 T cell receptor beta chains from one specimen sequenced in a study of OX40 agonist ivuxolimab in advanced cancers. Sequencing was performed with immunoSEQ multiplex PCR; in TCRdb, only in-frame clones are kept and a portion is missing. This sample has 70,000 to 90,000 clones, with 75% to 90% found just once. This specimen consisted of CD4+ or CD8+ T cells sorted from blood, obtained in a trial of the OX40 agonist ivuxolimab. The source of these receptors is an adult with an advanced solid tumor such as melanoma, head and neck, liver or kidney cancer.

Turning to this clone: Germline and junction disagree at one end, which may indicate a read error. V and J are TRBV6-5 and TRBJ1-2, with a possible D match to TRBD1 (5 bases). The CDR3 runs 12 residues. Looked up from germline, CDR1 is MNHEY and CDR2 is SVGAGI. CDR3 region: CASSPGPYGHTF. The CDR3 bases are TGTGCCAGCAGTCCAGGGCCCTATGGCCACACCTTC.

A single count supports this clone. At one end the junction does not follow the germline gene, possibly because of a read error. This chain uses TRBV29-1 with TRBJ2-3; TRBD1 matches 12 bases. The germline V gene encodes CDR1 SQVTM and CDR2 ANQGSEA. There are 15 residues in the CDR3. CDR3 bases: TGCAGCGTGTATGGGGGGACAGGGGGCACGGATACGCAGTATTTT. As protein: CSVYGGTGGTDTQYF.

The rearrangement links TRBV25-1 to TRBJ2-1; 10 bases line up with TRBD1. The CDR3 runs 15 residues. Per germline, CDR1 MGHDK and CDR2 SYGVNS. V dropped 9 bases and J dropped 2; count of bases not matched to a gene: 7. Here the CDR3 reads CASFSGTGAYNEQFF. CDR3 coding DNA: TGTGCCAGTTTTTCCGGGACAGGGGCCTACAATGAGCAGTTCTTC.

V and J are TRBV5-4 and TRBJ1-4, with 8 bases matching TRBD1. J gave up 3 bases and V 5 bases, and 3 bases lay outside the gene matches. The CDR3 has 14 residues. Germline-derived CDR1 and CDR2 are SGHNT and YYREEE (reference sequence). In DNA, the CDR3 is TGTGCCAGCAGTCAACAGGGGGCTAATGAAAAACTGTTTTTT. It is translated as CASSQQGANEKLFF. The full variable domain, with the rest looked up from reference TRBV5-4 and TRBJ1-4, is ETGVTQSPTHLIKTRGQQVTLRCSSQSGHNTVSWYQQALGQGPQFIFQYYREEENGRGNFPPRFSGLQFPNYSSELNVNALELDDSALYLCASSQQGANEKLFFGSGTQLSVL.

The J gene is TRBJ2-5, the V gene TRBV7-6; TRBD1 might be the D (6 bases). Per germline, CDR1 SGHVS and CDR2 FNYEAQ. V gave up 1 base and J gave up 0 bases, with 6 bases separating them. The CDR3 loop spans 14 amino acids. CDR3 nucleotide sequence: TGTGCCAGCAGCTTAGGGACAGACCAAGAGACCCAGTACTTC. It encodes CASSLGTDQETQYF.

This chain joins TRBV5-4 and TRBJ2-2; 7 bases match TRBD1. Trimming cost V 3 bases and J 0 bases; bases outside gene matches: 11. Germline V gene data show CDR1 as SGHNT and CDR2 as YYREEE (reference sequence). The CDR3 consists of 18 residues. The CDR3 reads CASSSGSQGWANTGELFF. The CDR3 nucleotides read TGTGCCAGCAGCTCAGGGTCACAGGGGTGGGCGAACACCGGGGAGCTGTTTTTT.

The V call is TRBV7-6, the J call TRBJ2-1; 7 positions agree with TRBD1. V dropped 1 base and J dropped 2; count of bases not matched to a gene: 2. The germline gives CDR1 SGHVS, CDR2 FNYEAQ. The CDR3 sequence is 15 residues long. The DNA of the CDR3 is TGTGCCAGCAGCTTAGGGGGGACAGCCTACAATGAGCAGTTCTTC. Amino acid sequence: CASSLGGTAYNEQFF.

The gene calls are TRBV10-3 and TRBJ2-1, with 12 bases identical to TRBD2. The V segment lost 0 bases and the J segment 2 bases; nucleotides outside the gene matches: 11. The CDR3 totals 20 residues. CDR1 is ENHRY and CDR2 is SYGVKD in the germline V gene. CDR3 coding DNA: TGTGCCATCAGTGAGTCGGTTGGACTAGCGGGACGCCGCGCCTACAATGAGCAGTTCTTC. Protein sequence: CAISESVGLAGRRAYNEQFF.

The V call is TRBV10-3, the J call TRBJ2-7, with 7 bases lining up with TRBD1. Germline loops: CDR1 ENHRY, CDR2 SYGVKD. After removal of 0 bases from V and 4 bases from J, the junction contained 0 bases not matched to a gene. This CDR3 has 13 residues. CDR3 in amino acids: CAISESDRYEQYF. The CDR3, as DNA: TGTGCCATCAGTGAGTCGGACAGGTACGAGCAGTACTTC.

V and J are TRBV11-2 and TRBJ1-3; 8 nucleotides align to TRBD1. Germline CDR1 reads SGHAT; CDR2 reads FQNNGV. The CDR3 sequence is 18 residues long. Germline trimming cut 4 bases from V and 1 base from J; bases unmatched to any gene: 12. The CDR3 bases are TGTGCCAGCAGCTCAAGACCGGGACAGGCGATATCTGGAAACACCATATATTTT. Amino acid sequence: CASSSRPGQAISGNTIYF. Variable domain in full (rest from reference TRBV11-2 and TRBJ1-3): EAGVAQSPRYKIIEKRQSVAFWCNPISGHATLYWYQQILGQGPKLLIQFQNNGVVDDSQLPKDRFSAERLKGVDSTLKIQPAKLEDSAVYLCASSSRPGQAISGNTIYFGEGSWLTVV.

The rearrangement links TRBV10-3 to TRBJ2-7; TRBD1 aligns across 10 bases. The J segment lost 5 bases and the V segment lost 6 bases, leaving 7 bases of the junction unmatched. The length of the CDR3 is 14 residues. Germline CDR1 reads ENHRY; CDR2 reads SYGVKD. The CDR3: CAIREGQGRDEQYF. The CDR3 DNA sequence: TGTGCCATCAGGGAGGGACAGGGGAGGGACGAGCAGTACTTC.